These 20 T cell receptor beta chains originate from one sample sequenced in a study of blood T cell repertoires in COVID-19. The repertoire was sequenced with immunoSEQ multiplex PCR; TCRdb's copy has only in-frame clones and lacks some. The sample contains more than 200,000 clones, around four fifths of which appear only once. The material sequenced was peripheral blood. These receptors came from a woman between 65 and 79 years old with active or convalescent COVID-19.

This sequence joins TRBV6-5 and TRBJ2-6; tentatively, D is TRBD1 (6 bases). V was pared by 6 bases and J by 5 bases, with 14 bases between. The CDR3 loop spans 15 amino acids. Germline CDR1 and CDR2: MNHEY and SVGAGI. The DNA for the CDR3 is TGTGCCAGCAGCCGAAAGGGGGTTTGGGCCAACGTCCTGACTTTC. Translated, it gives CASSRKGVWANVLTF.

This clone appeared once. J is TRBJ2-7 and V is TRBV7-2; 12 bases line up with TRBD1. The CDR3 consists of 16 residues. In germline, CDR1 is SGHTA, CDR2 FQGNSA. Germline trimming cut 1 base from V and 3 bases from J; bases unmatched to any gene: 4. The DNA of the CDR3 is TGTGCCAGCAGCTTAGTGGGGACAGGGGGCGGCTACGAGCAGTACTTC. This gives the protein CASSLVGTGGGYEQYF.

This chain connects TRBV7-2 to TRBJ1-1, with D possibly TRBD1 on 6 matching bases. The germline CDR1 and CDR2 sequences are SGHTA and FQGNSA. The ends were cut back, 7 bases at V and 2 bases at J, with 17 bases in the middle. The CDR3 runs to 15 residues. The CDR3 DNA reads as TGTGCCAGCACCCTGGGGGGGGGCTTAAACACTGAAGCTTTCTTT. Its translation: CASTLGGGLNTEAFF.

The chain carries TRBV3-1 (or the pseudogene TRBV3-2) and TRBJ1-1, with a tentative D call TRBD1 (6 bases). Germline V gene data show CDR1 as LGHDT and CDR2 as YNNKEL (reference sequence). V was cut by 1 base and J by 1 base, with 10 bases left in between. This CDR3 contains 15 residues. The CDR3 DNA reads TGTGCCAGCAGCCAAGGACAGGCTTGGAACACTGAAGCTTTCTTT. It specifies CASSQGQAWNTEAFF.

This chain connects TRBV5-1 to TRBJ1-2, with D possibly TRBD1 on 5 matching bases. Trimming stripped 0 bases from V and 7 bases from J, with 10 bases between. CDR1 and CDR2 (germline): SGHRS, YFSETQ. The CDR3 covers 13 residues. The CDR3 coding sequence is TGCGCCAGCAGCTTGGAGTGGGGCCGTGGCTACACCTTC. Encoded protein: CASSLEWGRGYTF.

This chain uses TRBV6-5 with TRBJ1-4; 7 bases match TRBD1. The CDR3 extends over 14 amino acids. Germline CDR1 is MNHEY and CDR2 is SVGAGI. The V gene end was trimmed by 9 bases and the J gene end by 0 bases; junction bases not matched to a gene: 4. This chain's CDR3 is CASKQGTTNEKLFF. CDR3 bases: TGTGCCAGTAAACAGGGGACAACTAATGAAAAACTGTTTTTT.

The chain links TRBV4-2 to TRBJ2-7; tentatively, D is TRBD2 (6 bases). Germline V gene sequence: CDR1 LGHNA, CDR2 YNFKEQ. Trimming shortened V by 3 bases and J by 0 bases, and 12 bases separated the two germline ends. The CDR3 covers 15 residues. The CDR3, as DNA: TGTGCCAGCAGCCACCCCGGGACTGGCTCCTACGAGCAGTACTTC. Translated: CASSHPGTGSYEQYF.

The rearrangement uses TRBV7-3 and TRBJ2-1; 7 nucleotides agree with TRBD1. Germline values: CDR1 SGHTA, CDR2 FQGTGA. Trimming removed 5 bases from V and 9 bases from J; junction bases left unmatched: 13. CDR3 length equals 15 residues. CDR3 in DNA: TGTGCCAGCAGCCAGAGACAGGGCGCGGCGGGTGAGCAGTTCTTC. Translation gives CASSQRQGAAGEQFF. The full variable domain, with the rest looked up from reference TRBV7-3 and TRBJ2-1, is GAGVSQTPSNKVTEKGKYVELRCDPISGHTALYWYRQSLGQGPEFLIYFQGTGAADDSGLPNDRFFAVRPEGSVSTLKIQRTERGDSAVYLCASSQRQGAAGEQFFGPGTRLTVL.

The chain combines TRBV12-3 or TRBV12-4 with TRBJ1-1, with 7 bases aligning to TRBD1. The V and J ends lost 8 bases and 4 bases, in that order; junction bases with no gene match: 7. The CDR3 runs to 13 residues. CDR3: CASRQGPATEAFF. CDR3 DNA sequence: TGTGCCAGCCGACAGGGTCCCGCCACTGAAGCTTTCTTT.

Notes on this clone: This CDR3 is also generated by other DNA sequences in the sample. The genes are TRBV5-1 and TRBJ1-1, with TRBD1 matching 8 bases. The CDR3 runs to 14 residues. CDR1 SGHRS and CDR2 YFSETQ come from the germline V gene. J was trimmed by 1 base and V by 4 bases; bases with no gene match: 3. In nucleotides, the CDR3 is TGCGCCAGCAGCCTAGGGACAGGGAACACTGAAGCTTTCTTT. Its protein product is CASSLGTGNTEAFF.

V and J are TRBV6-5 and TRBJ1-4, with a weak D call TRBD1 (5 bases). This CDR3 contains 16 residues. Deletions cut 2 bases from V and 2 bases from J, with 12 bases between. Germline V gene lookup returns CDR1 MNHEY and CDR2 SVGAGI. The CDR3 DNA reads TGTGCCAGCAGTTACGACGCTGGGGCCACTAATGAAAAACTGTTTTTT. It codes for CASSYDAGATNEKLFF.

The gene calls are TRBV15 and TRBJ2-7; TRBD1 matches at 7 bases. The CDR3 extends over 14 amino acids. Germline loops: CDR1 LNHNV, CDR2 YYDKDF (reference sequence). The junction had 4 bases not matched to a gene; V was cut back by 3 bases and J by 2 bases. The CDR3 here is CATSSAQGAYEQYF. The CDR3 bases are TGTGCCACCAGCAGCGCCCAGGGGGCCTACGAGCAGTACTTC.

The chain is built from TRBV5-1 and TRBJ1-4, with 7 bases identical to TRBD1. This CDR3 has 14 amino acids. The germline gives CDR1 SGHRS, CDR2 YFSETQ. V lost 5 bases to trimming and J lost 2 bases; unmatched junction nucleotides: 3. CDR3 sequence: CASRQGVTNEKLFF. Here the CDR3 DNA reads TGCGCCAGCAGGCAGGGGGTGACTAATGAAAAACTGTTTTTT. Based on the CDR3 plus reference TRBV5-1 and TRBJ1-4, the full variable domain is KAGVTQTPRYLIKTRGQQVTLSCSPISGHRSVSWYQQTPGQGLQFLFEYFSETQRNKGNFPGRFSGRQFSNSRSEMNVSTLELGDSALYLCASRQGVTNEKLFFGSGTQLSVL.

This chain connects TRBV5-1 to TRBJ1-2; D is undetermined. The CDR3 spans 12 residues. Germline lookup yields CDR1 SGHRS and CDR2 YFSETQ. Trimming shortened V by 4 bases and J by 4 bases, and 8 bases separated the two germline ends. The CDR3: CASSREAYGYTF. In DNA, the CDR3 is TGCGCCAGCAGCCGGGAAGCCTATGGCTACACCTTC.

The sample holds a few counts of this clone. V and J are TRBV5-1 and TRBJ1-2; TRBD1 matches at 11 bases. With 5 bases clipped from V and 3 bases from J, the junction kept 6 bases outside the gene matches. Germline lookup yields CDR1 SGHRS and CDR2 YFSETQ. The CDR3 loop spans 15 amino acids. The CDR3 sequence is CASRAGQGADYGYTF. CDR3 bases: TGCGCCAGCAGGGCCGGACAGGGGGCTGACTATGGCTACACCTTC.

This sequence joins TRBV18 and TRBJ1-2; D is perhaps TRBD1 (5 bases). The CDR3 has 14 amino acids. Germline V gene sequence: CDR1 KGHSH, CDR2 LQKENI. V dropped 3 bases and J dropped 4 bases, with 12 bases sitting between them. In DNA form, the CDR3 reads TGTGCCAGCTCACCGGCAGGGTGGGTCTATGGCTACACCTTC. Its protein is CASSPAGWVYGYTF.

This chain uses TRBV7-2 with TRBJ2-4, with TRBD2 matching over 8 bases. V gave up 4 bases and J gave up 0 bases; unmatched junction bases: 11. The length of the CDR3 is 18 residues. CDR1 is SGHTA, CDR2 FQGNSA, per germline. CDR3 nucleotide sequence: TGTGCCAGCAGCTCCACCTGGGCGGGGGGAATAGCCAAAAACATTCAGTACTTC. Protein: CASSSTWAGGIAKNIQYF.

The V gene is TRBV7-6, the J gene TRBJ1-6; D is uncertain. CDR3 size: 14 residues. Per the germline V gene, CDR1 is SGHVS and CDR2 is FNYEAQ. V was cut by 1 base and J by 8 bases, with 9 bases left in between. CDR3 loop: CASSLVPGYSPLHF. The DNA of the CDR3 is TGTGCCAGCAGCTTAGTCCCAGGTTATTCACCCCTCCACTTT.

V usage is TRBV27 and J usage is TRBJ1-1; D possibly corresponds to TRBD1 (6 bases). The CDR3 covers 15 residues. From germline, CDR1 is MNHEY and CDR2 SMNVEV (reference sequence). V was cut by 2 bases and J by 5 bases, with 15 bases left in between. CDR3 residues: CASSLSPQGKTEAFF. DNA for the CDR3: TGTGCCAGCAGTTTAAGTCCGCAGGGGAAGACTGAAGCTTTCTTT.

The chain employs TRBV6-5 and TRBJ1-5, with a possible D match to TRBD1 (5 bases). Between the trimmed V and J ends, which lost 7 bases and 2 bases, there was a span of 12 bases. The CDR3 contains 14 residues. Germline V lookup: CDR1 MNHEY, CDR2 SVGAGI. The CDR3 reads CASNRGTRNQPQHF. DNA of the CDR3: TGTGCCAGCAACAGAGGGACTCGCAATCAGCCCCAGCATTTT.